The next 5 T cell receptor beta chains were all read from a single sample in a study of T cell repertoires in cytomegalovirus infection. TCRdb ran MiXCR on the reads and lists one entry per CDR3 protein. The sample has around 260,000 distinct CDR3 sequences, approximately 9.2% seen once; the top ten hold over 12%. Sequenced sample: PBMCs. The source of these receptors is a human donor in good health (CMV status not recorded). Some clones in this sample may be carry-over from other donors' samples.

This chain links TRBV5-1 with TRBJ1-2; the D gene is possibly TRBD1 (5 bases). The germline gives CDR1 SGHRS, CDR2 YFSETQ. The V end was cut by 3 bases, the J end by 6 bases, with 12 bases between. This CDR3 is built from 13 residues. The CDR3 sequence: CASSWGDGDGYTF. For the CDR3, the DNA is TGCGCCAGCAGCTGGGGCGACGGCGATGGCTACACCTTC.

This clonotype has just a few counts. V gene TRBV29-1 combines with J gene TRBJ1-5; D is unresolved. CDR3 length: 13 residues. The germline V gene encodes CDR1 SQVTM and CDR2 ANQGSEA. Between the trimmed V and J ends, which lost 4 bases and 2 bases, there was a span of 9 bases. The CDR3 region is CSVGLVGNQPQHF. The CDR3 DNA reads as TGCAGCGTTGGGCTAGTGGGCAATCAGCCCCAGCATTTT.

This clonotype was observed many times. The chain couples TRBV7-2 to TRBJ2-5; 16 nucleotides align to TRBD2. V lost 2 bases, J lost 5 bases, and 17 bases stayed unmatched. This CDR3 has 21 residues. Germline CDR1 SGHTA, CDR2 FQGNSA. CDR3 amino acids: CASSLWKGQGLAGGPSETQYF. The CDR3 DNA sequence: TGTGCCAGCAGCTTATGGAAAGGACAGGGACTAGCGGGAGGGCCCTCGGAGACCCAGTACTTC.

This clonotype came up many times. The gene calls are TRBV28 and TRBJ1-1, with 8 bases that match TRBD1. This CDR3 has 14 amino acids. Trimming at V came to 8 bases and at J to 6 bases, leaving 11 bases not matched to a gene. The germline gives CDR1 MDHEN, CDR2 SYDVKM. The CDR3 DNA sequence: TGTGCCAGCGGGAAACAGGGGGGTTGGGCTGAAGCTTTCTTT. Translating it yields CASGKQGGWAEAFF.

This clonotype was recorded at least ten times. The chain joins TRBV7-6 to TRBJ1-3; D gene uncertain. This CDR3 spans 15 amino acids. Trimming pared 5 bases from V and 0 bases from J, leaving 11 bases between. CDR1 and CDR2 (germline): SGHVS, FNYEAQ. CDR3 nucleotide sequence: TGTGCCAGCAGCCCCCAGGACGGCTCTGGAAACACCATATATTTT. This translates into CASSPQDGSGNTIYF.